The 22 T cell receptor beta chains presented below share a single source sample, sequenced in a study of CD8 T cells in ankylosing spondylitis. Study-wide findings and caveats: In ankylosing spondylitis blood, a motif of seven to nine highly homologous TCR beta variants appeared characteristic.

TCRdb itself ran the 5' RACE reads through MiXCR, one entry per CDR3 protein. The sample includes about 800,000 distinct CDR3 sequences, approximately 10% of them seen just once. Their antigen targets remain unknown. Sequencing input: blood, either unsorted or a sorted T cell fraction (not recorded which). The receptors were gathered from a male donor with ankylosing spondylitis.

A word on this clonotype: A much bigger clone sits one base away, suggesting this may be a read error. This chain links TRBV10-3 with TRBJ1-2; D is unresolved. This CDR3 region has 12 residues. The V gene's germline CDR1 is ENHRY and CDR2 SYGVKD. V was cut by 6 bases and J by 5 bases, with 10 bases left in between. CDR3: CAIRPDGYGYTF. CDR3 in DNA: TGTGCCATCAGACCCGACGGTTATGGCTACACCTTC.

This clonotype was picked up many times. The V gene is TRBV7-2, the J gene TRBJ1-2; the match to TRBD1 covers 7 bases. Trimming at V came to 5 bases and at J to 4 bases, leaving 7 bases not matched to a gene. The germline V gene has CDR1 SGHTA and CDR2 FQGNSA. The CDR3 contains 14 residues. CDR3 sequence reads: CASSEGGPPYGYTF. The CDR3, as DNA: TGTGCCAGCAGCGAAGGGGGCCCTCCCTATGGCTACACCTTC. The full variable domain, its missing parts supplied by reference TRBV7-2 and TRBJ1-2, is GAGVSQSPSNKVTEKGKDVELRCDPISGHTALYWYRQSLGQGLEFLIYFQGNSAPDKSGLPSDRFSAERTGGSVSTLTIQRTQQEDSAVYLCASSEGGPPYGYTFGSGTRLTVV.

This clonotype was found many times. The rearrangement joins TRBV20-1 to TRBJ2-7; no definite D call. Trimming took off 6 bases at V and 2 bases at J, with 11 bases between the two ends. CDR3 length: 12 amino acids. CDR1 is DFQATT, CDR2 SNEGSKA, per germline (reference sequence). CDR3 nucleotide sequence: TGCAGTGCAAGGGTGGCAGCCTACGAGCAGTACTTC. It yields the protein CSARVAAYEQYF.

J is TRBJ2-1 and V is TRBV11-2, with D uncertain. Germline assignment: CDR1 SGHAT and CDR2 FQNNGV. The CDR3 consists of 20 residues. V lost 5 bases, J lost 0 bases, and 26 bases lay in between. For the CDR3, the DNA is TGTGCCAGCAGCCGTGCCCCCCCAGGAAGGATCAGGAGCTCCTACAATGAGCAGTTCTTC. Residues: CASSRAPPGRIRSSYNEQFF.

This clonotype occurred a few times. The chain employs TRBV10-3 and TRBJ1-1; unclear D gene. The CDR3 consists of 12 residues. V was pared by 3 bases and J by 4 bases, with 6 bases between. Germline V gene data show CDR1 as ENHRY and CDR2 as SYGVKD. This CDR3 reads CAISDVSTEAFF. CDR3 bases: TGTGCCATCAGTGATGTTAGCACTGAAGCTTTCTTT.

This clonotype showed up just a few times. The genes are TRBV18 and TRBJ2-7; 9 bases are a match to TRBD1. The ends lost 6 bases at V and 3 bases at J; junction bases unmatched: 9. The CDR3 sequence is 15 residues long. CDR1 is KGHSH and CDR2 is LQKENI in the germline V gene. The CDR3 spells CASSSGQGSRYEQYF. The CDR3 nucleotides are TGTGCCAGCTCGTCGGGACAGGGCTCCCGCTACGAGCAGTACTTC.

The V and J genes are TRBV6-2 or TRBV6-3 and TRBJ1-5; tentative D call: TRBD1 (5 bases). Germline CDR1 reads MNHEY; CDR2 reads SVGEGT. V shed 0 bases and J shed 2 bases, with 17 bases lying between them. This CDR3 has 18 amino acids. This CDR3 is CASSYSIMGRVGNQPQHF. Here the CDR3 DNA reads TGTGCCAGCAGTTACTCGATAATGGGCAGGGTGGGCAATCAGCCCCAGCATTTT.

The chain uses TRBV7-3 and TRBJ2-1; D call uncertain. V was trimmed by 2 bases and J by 7 bases, leaving 15 bases between them. There are 15 residues in the CDR3. Germline CDR1 SGHTA, CDR2 FQGTGA. The DNA for the CDR3 is TGTGCCAGCAGCTTAGTTGGGGATTCCATGAATGAGCAGTTCTTC. Encoded protein: CASSLVGDSMNEQFF.

This clonotype occurred a few times. V is TRBV27 and J is TRBJ2-1, with TRBD2 matching over 8 bases. CDR1 MNHEY and CDR2 SMNVEV come from the germline V gene (reference sequence). The CDR3 contains 15 residues. V dropped 7 bases and J dropped 6; count of bases not matched to a gene: 11. The CDR3: CASNRAGVVINEQFF. The CDR3 DNA reads as TGTGCCAGCAATCGAGCGGGAGTCGTAATCAATGAGCAGTTCTTC.

CDR3: CSALPGLTKETQYF. The DNA of the CDR3 is TGCAGTGCCCTACCCGGACTCACAAAAGAGACCCAGTACTTC. The chain is built from TRBV20-1 and TRBJ2-5, with a possible D match to TRBD2 (5 bases). Germline CDR1 reads DFQATT; CDR2 reads SNEGSKA (reference sequence). This CDR3 spans 14 amino acids. Trimming removed 6 bases from V and 3 bases from J, with 17 bases in between.

The sample holds a few counts of this clonotype. The chain is built from TRBV28 and TRBJ1-5; D possibly corresponds to TRBD1 (5 bases). The CDR3 runs to 14 residues. V was pared by 4 bases and J by 7 bases, with 14 bases between. Per the germline V gene, CDR1 is MDHEN and CDR2 is SYDVKM. Here the CDR3 DNA reads TGTGCCAGCAGTTGGACACAGTATAGACAGCCCCAGCATTTT. Translation: CASSWTQYRQPQHF.

This clonotype was detected ten times or more. This CDR3 is CASSQGDLAGRNTQYF. The DNA of the CDR3 is TGTGCCAGCAGCCAAGGCGATCTAGCGGGGAGAAATACGCAGTATTTT. This chain uses TRBV4-2 with TRBJ2-3; TRBD2 matches at 9 bases. In germline, CDR1 is LGHNA, CDR2 YNFKEQ. Trimming at V came to 1 base and at J to 7 bases, leaving 9 bases not matched to a gene. This CDR3 contains 16 residues.

This rearrangement joins TRBV7-2 to TRBJ2-7; D possibly corresponds to TRBD2 (6 bases). Germline V gene sequence: CDR1 SGHTA, CDR2 FQGNSA. This CDR3 region has 14 residues. With 1 base removed from V and 9 bases from J, the gap between germline ends came to 16 bases. CDR3 in DNA: TGTGCCAGCAGCTTAGTCCCGCGGGGAGGAGGGCAGTACTTC. Its translation is CASSLVPRGGGQYF.

There are a few counts of this clonotype. V usage is TRBV20-1 and J usage is TRBJ2-7; the D gene is possibly TRBD2 (5 bases). Trimming removed 6 bases at V and 0 bases at J, with 18 bases between. The length of the CDR3 is 15 residues. Germline V CDR1 and CDR2: DFQATT, SNEGSKA (reference sequence). The CDR3 protein is CSARSGGSSSYEQYF. The CDR3 DNA is TGCAGTGCCCGGTCGGGCGGGTCCAGCTCCTACGAGCAGTACTTC.

This clonotype was seen more than once but under ten times. V usage is TRBV20-1 and J usage is TRBJ1-1, with 9 bases lining up with TRBD1. This CDR3 has 14 residues. Germline-derived CDR1 and CDR2 are DFQATT and SNEGSKA (reference sequence). V was clipped by 6 bases and J by 5 bases; unmatched bases: 10. The DNA for the CDR3 is TGCAGTGCAGATTGGGACAGGGCTTTTACTGAAGCTTTCTTT. It specifies CSADWDRAFTEAFF.

Concerning this clonotype itself: A read error is possible here, since a much larger clone lies one base away. V gene TRBV10-3 combines with J gene TRBJ2-2; D perhaps matches TRBD1 (6 bases). The length of the CDR3 is 12 residues. Trimming took 5 bases from V and 5 from J, leaving 6 bases between them. Germline values: CDR1 ENHRY, CDR2 SYGVKD. DNA of the CDR3: TGTGCCATCAGTCAGGGGACCGGGGAGCTGTTTTTT. It yields the protein CAISQGTGELFF.

V gene TRBV6-5 combines with J gene TRBJ2-3; tentative D call: TRBD1 (6 bases). Per germline, CDR1 MNHEY and CDR2 SVGAGI. The V end was cut by 4 bases, the J end by 0 bases, with 17 bases between. The CDR3 spans 17 residues. CDR3 residues: CASSSTGTYTSTDTQYF. CDR3 bases: TGTGCCAGCAGTTCCACCGGGACATACACTAGCACAGATACGCAGTATTTT.

Remarks on this clonotype: Sequence at one end of the junction differs from germline and may be a read error. The CDR3 bases are TGTGCCCGCTCACCCCCCACAAGTCGCTACGAGCAGTACTTC. This encodes CARSPPTSRYEQYF. The V call is TRBV18, the J call TRBJ2-7; D remains ambiguous. The CDR3 is 14 residues long. Germline V CDR1 and CDR2: KGHSH, LQKENI.

This clonotype appeared a few times. The V gene is TRBV20-1, the J gene TRBJ1-4; the match to TRBD1 covers 7 bases. This CDR3 is built from 16 residues. V shed 0 bases, J shed 8 bases, and the junction held 12 bases outside the gene matches. From germline, CDR1 is DFQATT and CDR2 SNEGSKA (reference sequence). CDR3 amino acids: CSARDDFGTVREKLFF. CDR3 bases: TGCAGTGCTAGAGATGATTTCGGGACAGTGAGGGAAAAACTGTTTTTT.

This clonotype has just a few counts. The rearrangement joins TRBV6-9 to TRBJ2-1, with TRBD2 matching 11 bases. The CDR3 totals 14 residues. V dropped 9 bases and J dropped 3; count of bases not matched to a gene: 4. Germline values: CDR1 MNHGY, CDR2 SVAAGI. This chain's CDR3 is CASPGLAVYNEQFF. The CDR3, as DNA: TGTGCCAGTCCGGGACTAGCGGTCTACAATGAGCAGTTCTTC.

This clonotype was counted only a few times. The chain couples TRBV6-2 or TRBV6-3 to TRBJ2-6; 11 bases align to TRBD2. The CDR3 runs to 18 residues. The V and J ends lost 4 bases and 2 bases, in that order; junction bases with no gene match: 7. Germline lookup yields CDR1 MNHEY and CDR2 SVGEGT. CDR3 nucleotide sequence: TGTGCCAGCAGTTCACGTAGCGGGAGGGCCCCTGGGGCCAACGTCCTGACTTTC. It translates to CASSSRSGRAPGANVLTF.

The V and J genes are TRBV29-1 and TRBJ1-1; no reliable D call. V was pared by 6 bases and J by 2 bases, with 25 bases between. The CDR3 is 17 amino acids. Germline V gene sequence: CDR1 SQVTM, CDR2 ANQGSEA. The CDR3 DNA follows: TGCAGCGTCGCTGGCCGGGAGGCCCAACTCCGTAACACTGAAGCTTTCTTT. Amino acids: CSVAGREAQLRNTEAFF.